This TCR beta chain was identified in a study of blood T cell repertoires in COVID-19. About the research overall: Researchers got acute and convalescent COVID-19 samples from the United States, Italy and Spain. Sources were T cells, B-cell-depleted T cells, or PBMCs; the material itself was cDNA or gDNA.

Study processing details: Estimation of nucleated cell counts was performed using reference gene primer amplification. Generated by immunoSEQ multiplex PCR, the TCRdb table keeps only in-frame clones and is missing some. The V and J calls and clone size are taken from that table; D and trimming were inferred from the DNA. The sample has about 340,000 clones, 75% to 90% seen once. Those enrolled in Seattle joined during active infection and were followed longitudinally afterward. V gave up 5 bases and J gave up 5 bases; unmatched junction bases: 6. This CDR3 contains 14 residues. Germline loops: CDR1 SGHTA, CDR2 FQGNSA.

V usage is TRBV7-2 and J usage is TRBJ1-5; TRBD1 matches at 7 bases. The receptor's source is an older woman with COVID-19, enrolled during active disease. Sequencing input: peripheral blood. The CDR3 nucleotides read TGTGCCAGCAGCGCCACAGGGGAACATCAGCCCCAGCATTTT. Its protein product is CASSATGEHQPQHF.